This record covers a single T cell receptor (beta chain). What it recognizes is unknown. V lost 7 bases to trimming and J lost 5 bases, with 14 bases between them. The CDR3 length is 13 residues. Germline values: CDR1 MNHEY, CDR2 SMNVEV (reference sequence). Method: immunoSEQ multiplex PCR; TCRdb's copy keeps in-frame clones and lacks some. Here the sample spans some 150,000 clones, roughly 85% being singletons. This sample is part of a study of T cell responses to AZD1222 COVID-19 vaccine. Study-wide results and caveats: White British people made up most donors, females outnumbered males, and clonal diversity was possibly underestimated. Close to half of all spike-specific TCRs reportedly target regions of the variants that are unmutated. Repertoire sampling was restricted to post-peak T cell response timepoints.

V and J are TRBV27 and TRBJ1-2, with unresolved D. The clonotype originates from an adult who received the MenACWY meningococcal vaccine as a control. The source material was peripheral blood, sampled 28 days after the second dose of the MenACWY control vaccine. DNA for the CDR3: TGTGCCAGCACCACCATGGGCGGTTATGGCTACACCTTC. Translation gives CASTTMGGYGYTF.